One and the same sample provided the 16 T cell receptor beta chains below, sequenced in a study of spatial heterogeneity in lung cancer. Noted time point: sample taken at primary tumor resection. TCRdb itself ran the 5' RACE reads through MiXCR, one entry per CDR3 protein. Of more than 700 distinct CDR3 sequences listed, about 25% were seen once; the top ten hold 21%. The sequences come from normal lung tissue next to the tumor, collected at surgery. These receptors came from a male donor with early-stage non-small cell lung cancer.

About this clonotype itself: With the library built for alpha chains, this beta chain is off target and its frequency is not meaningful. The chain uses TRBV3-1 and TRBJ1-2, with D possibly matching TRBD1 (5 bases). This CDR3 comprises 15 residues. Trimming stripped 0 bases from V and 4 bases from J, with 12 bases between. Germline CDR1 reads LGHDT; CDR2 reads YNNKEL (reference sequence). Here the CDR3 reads CASSQDRRQGYGYTF. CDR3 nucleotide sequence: TGTGCCAGCAGCCAAGATCGTCGGCAGGGCTATGGCTACACCTTC. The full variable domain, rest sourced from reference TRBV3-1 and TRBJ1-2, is DTAVSQTPKYLVTQMGNDKSIKCEQNLGHDTMYWYKQDSKKFLKIMFSYNNKELIINETVPNRFSPKSPDKAHLNLHINSLELGDSAVYFCASSQDRRQGYGYTFGSGTRLTVV.

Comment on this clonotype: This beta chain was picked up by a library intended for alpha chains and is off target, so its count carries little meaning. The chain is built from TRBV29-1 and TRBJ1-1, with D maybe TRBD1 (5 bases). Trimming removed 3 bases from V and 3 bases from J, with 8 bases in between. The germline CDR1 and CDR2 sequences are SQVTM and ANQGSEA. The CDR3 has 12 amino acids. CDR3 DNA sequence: TGCAGCGTTGACGGGGCGGACACTGAAGCTTTCTTT. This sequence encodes CSVDGADTEAFF.

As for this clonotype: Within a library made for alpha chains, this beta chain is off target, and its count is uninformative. CDR3 sequence reads: CSAQLAGSTDTQYF. The CDR3 DNA sequence: TGCAGTGCACAACTAGCGGGCAGCACAGATACGCAGTATTTT. The chain combines TRBV20-1 with TRBJ2-3; 9 bases fit TRBD2. The V gene end was trimmed by 6 bases and the J gene end by 0 bases; junction bases not matched to a gene: 4. The length of the CDR3 is 14 residues. The germline gives CDR1 DFQATT, CDR2 SNEGSKA (reference sequence).

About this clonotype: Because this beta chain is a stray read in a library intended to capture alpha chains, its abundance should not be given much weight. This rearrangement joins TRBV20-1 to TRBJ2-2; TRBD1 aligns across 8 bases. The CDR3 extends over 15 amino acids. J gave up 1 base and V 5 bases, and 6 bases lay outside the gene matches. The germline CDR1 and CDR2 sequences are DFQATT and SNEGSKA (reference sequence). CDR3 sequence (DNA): TGCAGTGCTTACCCGGGACAGGTGAACACCGGGGAGCTGTTTTTT. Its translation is CSAYPGQVNTGELFF.

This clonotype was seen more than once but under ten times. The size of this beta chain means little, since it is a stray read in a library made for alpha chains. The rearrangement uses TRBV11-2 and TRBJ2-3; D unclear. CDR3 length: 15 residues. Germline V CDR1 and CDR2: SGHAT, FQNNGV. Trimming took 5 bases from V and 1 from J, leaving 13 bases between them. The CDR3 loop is CASSPGNWGTDTQYF. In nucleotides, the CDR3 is TGTGCCAGCAGCCCCGGAAACTGGGGCACAGATACGCAGTATTTT.

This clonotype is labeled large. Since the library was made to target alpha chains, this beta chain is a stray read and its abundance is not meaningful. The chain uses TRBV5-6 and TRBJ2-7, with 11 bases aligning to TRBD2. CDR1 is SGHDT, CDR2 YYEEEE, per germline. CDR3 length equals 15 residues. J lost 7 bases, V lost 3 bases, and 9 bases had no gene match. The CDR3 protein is CASSSGLAEAREQYF. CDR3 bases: TGTGCCAGCAGCTCGGGACTAGCGGAGGCCCGGGAGCAGTACTTC.

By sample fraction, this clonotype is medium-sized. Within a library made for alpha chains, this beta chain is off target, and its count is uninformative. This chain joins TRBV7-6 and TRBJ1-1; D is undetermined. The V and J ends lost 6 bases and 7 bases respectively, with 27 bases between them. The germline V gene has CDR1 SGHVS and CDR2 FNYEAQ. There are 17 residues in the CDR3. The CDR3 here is CASSPILDPSNLVEAFF. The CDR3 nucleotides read TGTGCCAGCAGTCCTATCTTGGACCCGAGCAACCTAGTTGAAGCTTTCTTT.

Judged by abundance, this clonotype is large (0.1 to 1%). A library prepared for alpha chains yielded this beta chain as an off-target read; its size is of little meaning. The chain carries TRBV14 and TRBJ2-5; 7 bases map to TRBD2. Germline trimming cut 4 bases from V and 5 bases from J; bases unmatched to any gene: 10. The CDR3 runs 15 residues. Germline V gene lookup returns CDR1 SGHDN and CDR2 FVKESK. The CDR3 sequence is CASSPEIGGGETQYF. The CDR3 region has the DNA TGTGCCAGCAGCCCCGAAATTGGCGGGGGTGAGACCCAGTACTTC.

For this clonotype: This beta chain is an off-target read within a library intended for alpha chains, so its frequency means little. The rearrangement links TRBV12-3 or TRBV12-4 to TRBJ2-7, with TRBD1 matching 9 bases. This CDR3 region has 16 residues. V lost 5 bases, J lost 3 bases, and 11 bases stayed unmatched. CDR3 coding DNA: TGTGCCAGCAGTCTCACCGGGACAGGGAAGATCTACGAGCAGTACTTC. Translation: CASSLTGTGKIYEQYF.

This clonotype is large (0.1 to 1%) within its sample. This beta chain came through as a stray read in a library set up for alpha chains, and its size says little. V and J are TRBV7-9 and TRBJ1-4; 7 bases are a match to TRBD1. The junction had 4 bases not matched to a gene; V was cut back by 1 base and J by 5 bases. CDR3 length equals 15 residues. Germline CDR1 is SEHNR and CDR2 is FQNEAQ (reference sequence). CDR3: CASSLGVTGNEKLFF. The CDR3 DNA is TGTGCCAGCAGCTTAGGAGTGACAGGGAATGAAAAACTGTTTTTT.

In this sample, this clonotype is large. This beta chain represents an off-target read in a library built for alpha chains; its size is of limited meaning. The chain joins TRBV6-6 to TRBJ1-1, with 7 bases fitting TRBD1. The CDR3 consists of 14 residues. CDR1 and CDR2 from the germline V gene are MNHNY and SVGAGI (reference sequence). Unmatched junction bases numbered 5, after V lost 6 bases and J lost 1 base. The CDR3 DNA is TGTGCCAGCAGGGGGACAGCCGAGAACACTGAAGCTTTCTTT. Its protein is CASRGTAENTEAFF.

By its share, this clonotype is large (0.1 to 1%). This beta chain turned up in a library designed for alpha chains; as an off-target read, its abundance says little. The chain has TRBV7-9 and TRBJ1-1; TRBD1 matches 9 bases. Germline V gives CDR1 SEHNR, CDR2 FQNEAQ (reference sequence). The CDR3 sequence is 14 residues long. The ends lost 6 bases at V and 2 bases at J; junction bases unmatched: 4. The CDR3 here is CASSSTGGNTEAFF. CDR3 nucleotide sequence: TGTGCCAGCAGTTCTACAGGGGGCAACACTGAAGCTTTCTTT.

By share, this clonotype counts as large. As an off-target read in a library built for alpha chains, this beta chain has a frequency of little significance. For the CDR3, the DNA is TGTGCCAGCTCACCCGCCAAAAACATTCAGTACTTC. Amino acid sequence: CASSPAKNIQYF. V usage is TRBV18 and J usage is TRBJ2-4; D remains unclear. This CDR3 is built from 12 residues. In germline, CDR1 is KGHSH, CDR2 LQKENI. Trimming removed 3 bases at V and 1 base at J, with 1 base between.

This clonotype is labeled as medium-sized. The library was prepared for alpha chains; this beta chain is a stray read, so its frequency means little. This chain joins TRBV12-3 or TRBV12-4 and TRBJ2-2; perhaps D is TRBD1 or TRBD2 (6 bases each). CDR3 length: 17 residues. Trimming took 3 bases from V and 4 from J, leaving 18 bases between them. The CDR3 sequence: CASSFGTSGATTGELFF. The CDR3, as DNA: TGTGCCAGCAGTTTCGGGACTTCGGGGGCCACCACCGGGGAGCTGTTTTTT.

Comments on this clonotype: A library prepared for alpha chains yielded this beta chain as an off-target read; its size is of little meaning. CDR3 sequence: CASSRTTESPSYEQYF. The CDR3 coding sequence is TGCGCCAGCAGCCGCACGACTGAAAGTCCCTCCTACGAGCAGTACTTC. The chain employs TRBV4-3 and TRBJ2-7; no reliable D call. The CDR3 spans 16 residues. Germline CDR1 LGHNA, CDR2 YSLEER. V lost 4 bases and J lost 0, with 16 bases in between.

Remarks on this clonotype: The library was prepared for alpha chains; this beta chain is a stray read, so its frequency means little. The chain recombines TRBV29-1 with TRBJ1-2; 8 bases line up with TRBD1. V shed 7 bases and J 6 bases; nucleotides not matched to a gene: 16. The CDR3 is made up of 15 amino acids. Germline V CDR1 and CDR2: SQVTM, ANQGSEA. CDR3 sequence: CSAVGSGQGADGYTF. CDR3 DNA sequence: TGCAGCGCCGTCGGTAGTGGGCAGGGGGCCGATGGCTACACCTTC.